These 21 T cell receptor beta chains were all obtained from the same sample, sequenced in a study of cytotoxic CD8 clonotypes in ibrutinib-treated CLL. Sequencing used immunoSEQ multiplex PCR; TCRdb keeps in-frame clones, though not all of them. The repertoire holds almost 250,000 clones, with roughly 70% as singletons. Here the sequenced sample was PBMCs, taken after 24 months of ibrutinib treatment. The source of these receptors is a human donor with chronic lymphocytic leukemia.

This chain joins TRBV7-3 and TRBJ2-7; possible D gene TRBD2, 6 bases. The V end was cut by 3 bases, the J end by 6 bases, with 9 bases between. This CDR3 region has 12 residues. Germline V gene lookup returns CDR1 SGHTA and CDR2 FQGTGA. CDR3 sequence reads: CASSFTAGEQYF. The CDR3 DNA follows: TGTGCCAGCAGCTTCACAGCGGGCGAGCAGTACTTC.

The chain employs TRBV29-1 and TRBJ2-1, with 8 bases that match TRBD2. CDR3 length: 15 residues. Germline V lookup: CDR1 SQVTM, CDR2 ANQGSEA. The V segment lost 6 bases and the J segment 1 base; nucleotides outside the gene matches: 8. CDR3 sequence: CSVAKLAASYNEQFF. For the CDR3, the DNA is TGCAGCGTCGCCAAACTAGCGGCGTCCTACAATGAGCAGTTCTTC.

The rearrangement uses TRBV5-4 and TRBJ2-7, with D perhaps assigned TRBD1 or TRBD2 (5 bases each). Germline V gene sequence: CDR1 SGHNT, CDR2 YYREEE (reference sequence). This CDR3 contains 14 residues. V was trimmed by 5 bases and J by 2 bases, leaving 14 bases between them. The DNA for the CDR3 is TGTGCCAGCAGTTGGGGACGTAGGACCTACGAGCAGTACTTC. This gives the protein CASSWGRRTYEQYF.

This sequence joins TRBV28 and TRBJ1-5, with D uncertain. The V gene's germline CDR1 is MDHEN and CDR2 SYDVKM. This CDR3 contains 12 residues. Trimming took off 5 bases at V and 6 bases at J, with 8 bases between the two ends. The CDR3 DNA follows: TGTGCCAGCAGTGATCCGGGTCAGCCCCAGCATTTT. Translation: CASSDPGQPQHF.

The V call is TRBV25-1, the J call TRBJ2-5; 8 positions match TRBD2. The CDR3 is made up of 14 amino acids. After removal of 4 bases from V and 5 bases from J, the junction contained 6 bases not matched to a gene. CDR1 and CDR2 from the germline V gene are MGHDK and SYGVNS. CDR3 in DNA: TGTGCCAGCAGTGTGACGGGAGGGGGTGAGACCCAGTACTTC. Protein: CASSVTGGGETQYF.

This chain joins TRBV6-5 and TRBJ1-4; D possibly corresponds to TRBD1 (5 bases). CDR3 size: 14 residues. In germline, CDR1 is MNHEY, CDR2 SVGAGI. Trimming took off 7 bases at V and 3 bases at J, with 12 bases between the two ends. The CDR3 DNA follows: TGTGCCAGCAAAGGGGTACAGTCTAATGAAAAACTGTTTTTT. Residues: CASKGVQSNEKLFF.

J is TRBJ2-5 and V is TRBV7-9; 7 bases are a match to TRBD2. The CDR3 sequence is 13 residues long. Germline V CDR1 and CDR2: SEHNR, FQNEAQ (reference sequence). J gave up 2 bases and V 5 bases, and 2 bases lay outside the gene matches. The CDR3 bases are TGTGCCAGCAGCCGGACTAGTCAAGAGACCCAGTACTTC. This encodes CASSRTSQETQYF.

CDR3: CASSAPSSYEQYF. The CDR3 DNA reads TGTGCCAGCAGCGCACCTTCCTCCTACGAGCAGTACTTC. The V gene is TRBV7-9, the J gene TRBJ2-7, with no clear D. The CDR3 is made up of 13 amino acids. V was pared by 5 bases and J by 0 bases, with 8 bases between. In germline, CDR1 is SEHNR, CDR2 FQNEAQ (reference sequence).

This clone was found once. The rearrangement uses TRBV27 and TRBJ1-2; the D is unclear. Germline CDR1 reads MNHEY; CDR2 reads SMNVEV (reference sequence). The V end was cut by 5 bases, the J end by 8 bases, with 15 bases between. The CDR3 has 13 amino acids. DNA of the CDR3: TGTGCCAGCAGTCCTTTGCCCCCCGGGGGCTACACCTTC. Translated: CASSPLPPGGYTF.

The V call is TRBV6-5, the J call TRBJ2-1, with 9 bases matching TRBD2. The germline V gene encodes CDR1 MNHEY and CDR2 SVGAGI. V shed 6 bases and J 12 bases; nucleotides not matched to a gene: 9. The CDR3 has 13 amino acids. In DNA form, the CDR3 reads TGTGCCAGCAGCCGCGCCACTAGCGGGCGGCAGTTCTTC. This translates into CASSRATSGRQFF.

The chain recombines TRBV5-1 with TRBJ2-3; 8 positions agree with TRBD2. Per the germline V gene, CDR1 is SGHRS and CDR2 is YFSETQ. V shed 4 bases and J 2 bases; nucleotides not matched to a gene: 12. The CDR3 is made up of 17 amino acids. The CDR3 DNA reads as TGCGCCAGCAGCCTCCTCTTAGCGGGAATATCCACAGATACGCAGTATTTT. Translated: CASSLLLAGISTDTQYF.

The rearrangement uses TRBV5-1 and TRBJ2-7, with TRBD1 identical over 7 bases. Trimming removed 4 bases from V and 6 bases from J; junction bases left unmatched: 13. Germline-derived CDR1 and CDR2 are SGHRS and YFSETQ. The CDR3 is 15 amino acids. The CDR3 DNA is TGCGCCAGCAGCAAGACAGGGAATGAGGTGGGCGAGCAGTACTTC. Protein product: CASSKTGNEVGEQYF.

The gene calls are TRBV19 and TRBJ2-5; D remains unclear. The CDR3 is 15 amino acids. Trimming cost V 0 bases and J 5 bases, with 13 bases left between them. The germline V gene has CDR1 LNHDA and CDR2 SQIVND (reference sequence). The CDR3 sequence: CASSIDRLSGETQYF. CDR3 sequence (DNA): TGTGCCAGTAGTATAGATCGGTTAAGTGGTGAGACCCAGTACTTC.

This clone was picked up many times. This sequence joins TRBV4-1 and TRBJ1-4; possibly TRBD1 for D (6 bases). CDR3 length equals 15 residues. Germline V gene lookup returns CDR1 MGHRA and CDR2 YSYEKL. V was cut by 4 bases and J by 6 bases, with 15 bases left in between. The CDR3 reads CASSPSGAVDEKLFF. CDR3 nucleotides: TGCGCCAGCAGCCCGTCGGGGGCGGTGGATGAAAAACTGTTTTTT.

This chain uses TRBV5-1 with TRBJ2-1; TRBD1 aligns across 8 bases. The V and J ends lost 0 bases and 9 bases, in that order; junction bases with no gene match: 11. CDR3 length: 16 residues. Germline assignment: CDR1 SGHRS and CDR2 YFSETQ. This CDR3 is CASSLAPTGEETEQFF. The CDR3 DNA reads TGCGCCAGCAGCTTGGCCCCGACAGGGGAAGAGACTGAGCAGTTCTTC.

This clone was seen a handful of times. The chain joins TRBV29-1 to TRBJ2-7; 8 bases map to TRBD1. CDR3 length: 12 residues. The germline V gene encodes CDR1 SQVTM and CDR2 ANQGSEA. V shed 5 bases, J shed 3 bases, and the junction held 3 bases outside the gene matches. CDR3 in DNA: TGCAGCGTTACCGGGACAGGCTACGAGCAGTACTTC. Translating it yields CSVTGTGYEQYF.

The chain joins TRBV27 to TRBJ2-1; 8 bases map to TRBD1. Per the germline V gene, CDR1 is MNHEY and CDR2 is SMNVEV (reference sequence). V gave up 8 bases and J gave up 9 bases; unmatched junction bases: 6. The length of the CDR3 is 12 residues. CDR3 sequence reads: CASLDRGGEQFF. The CDR3 DNA reads as TGTGCCAGCCTTGACAGGGGTGGTGAGCAGTTCTTC.

J is TRBJ1-3 and V is TRBV25-1; TRBD1 agrees at 7 bases. CDR1 is MGHDK and CDR2 is SYGVNS in the germline V gene. There are 15 residues in the CDR3. V lost 7 bases to trimming and J lost 2 bases; unmatched junction nucleotides: 8. The CDR3 protein is CASMTGSLPGNTIYF. CDR3 coding DNA: TGTGCCAGCATGACAGGGTCCCTTCCTGGAAACACCATATATTTT.

In its sample, this clone was seen once. J is TRBJ1-1 and V is TRBV7-9; D might be TRBD1 (6 bases). V lost 1 base, J lost 2 bases, and 8 bases lay in between. The CDR3 is made up of 14 amino acids. Germline V CDR1 and CDR2: SEHNR, FQNEAQ (reference sequence). CDR3 nucleotide sequence: TGTGCCAGCAGCTTAGGACAGGCTAACACTGAAGCTTTCTTT. This translates into CASSLGQANTEAFF.

The genes are TRBV7-2 and TRBJ2-7; possibly TRBD2 for D (6 bases). This CDR3 is 13 amino acids long. In germline, CDR1 is SGHTA, CDR2 FQGNSA. V dropped 4 bases and J dropped 4 bases, with 11 bases sitting between them. The CDR3 sequence is CASSSPAGYEQYF. CDR3 in DNA: TGTGCCAGCAGCTCCCCGGCGGGATACGAGCAGTACTTC.

The chain links TRBV5-4 to TRBJ2-7; 10 bases line up with TRBD2. The CDR3 has 17 amino acids. Trimming took 3 bases from V and 7 from J; bases not matched to a gene: 16. CDR1 is SGHNT, CDR2 YYREEE, per germline (reference sequence). CDR3 loop: CASSSPTLAGGQFEQYF. The CDR3 DNA is TGTGCCAGCAGCTCCCCCACCTTAGCGGGAGGTCAATTTGAGCAGTACTTC.